This T cell receptor beta chain was retrieved from a study of blood T cell repertoires in COVID-19. Overall study context: Samples representing acute and convalescent COVID-19 were sourced from the United States, Italy and Spain.

This CDR3 contains 11 residues. Trimming took off 1 base at V and 6 bases at J, with 4 bases between the two ends. Germline CDR1 is SGHDT and CDR2 is YYEEEE. Produced via immunoSEQ multiplex PCR; TCRdb's table is partial and in-frame only. The sample holds around 87,000 clones; 77% are singletons and the top ten take around 10%. This TCR was recovered from a woman of 80 years or more with acute or convalescent COVID-19. The chain links TRBV5-6 to TRBJ1-2; D is unresolved. Input material: peripheral blood. CDR3 sequence (DNA): TGTGCCAGCAGCTTGACAGATGGCTACACCTTC. Its translation is CASSLTDGYTF.